This TCR beta chain is from a study of T cell repertoires in cytomegalovirus infection (dated by TCRdb to between 2018 and 2021). Context from the whole study: The peptide stimulations were aimed at well-studied HLA-B-restricted epitopes as well as recently identified HLA-C-restricted CMV epitopes, whose presentation resists viral immunomodulation. Because public TCR beta signatures pointed to carriage of CMV infection together with the matching HLA type, the HLA type of each donor mattered for the analysis.

The treatment or condition label corresponds to: in vitro stimulation with specific CMV peptide epitopes to enrich CMV-specific T cells. The paper as a whole reports these results and caveats: In both this cohort and an independent cohort of 350 to 400 donors, the cumulative frequency of public TCR beta family members distinguished carriers of CMV infection plus the relevant HLA type. In the ex vivo response, HLA-C-restricted CMV-specific TCR beta clonotypes were dominant, and in two of eight donors the single most frequent clonotype came from this HLA-C-restricted group.

Sequenced on an Illumina HiSeq 1500. The raw public data were reprocessed by TCRdb itself: fastp quality trimming at Q25, MiXCR clonotype calling, in-frame beta chains only. Each entry merges the rows of one CDR3 protein and shows their most common DNA and genes. This sample lists 640,000 or so distinct CDR3 sequences; roughly 30% were detected once. Of the sample, roughly 20% falls within the top ten clones. Based on the germline V gene (reference sequence), the CDR1 and CDR2 sequences are DFQATT and SNEGSKA. From the cysteine through the phenylalanine, the CDR3 covers 14 amino acids. Kept here is only the CDR3 DNA, which spans 42 bases and is read in frame from base 1. Cut back by 3 bases and 2 bases, the V and J ends lie 12 bases apart. On this clonotype: The antigen this receptor binds is unknown. Base-call qualities are not available, and no considerably larger clone is one nucleotide away.

Specimen: cultured PBMCs, collected from culture after CMV antigen stimulation. The receptor comes from a human donor in good health (CMV status not recorded). Some clones in this sample may be carry-over from other donors' samples. The V gene is TRBV20-1 and the J gene is TRBJ2-3; the D match is possibly TRBD1 or TRBD2, with 6 bases aligned in each. The DNA sequence is TGCAGTGCTAGCCGGGGGCTCTCCACAGATACGCAGTATTTT. The encoded protein is CSASRGLSTDTQYF.